The present entry profiles one TCR beta chain with its context. The antigen remains unidentified. This sample is drawn from a study of cytomegalovirus exposure and HLA in healthy donors. Germline V CDR1 and CDR2: SGHAT, FQNNGV. The CDR3 contains 14 residues. V lost 2 bases to trimming and J lost 6 bases, with 11 bases between them. Study-wide points: The study labeled roughly 160 TCR beta chains cytomegalovirus-associated.

Repertoires were generated with immunoSEQ multiplex PCR, while TCRdb's copy carries only in-frame clones and drops some. The sample lists about 63,000 clones, 89% occurring once. The TCR originated in a woman aged 18-29 years in good health and CMV-seronegative. The chain has TRBV11-2 and TRBJ2-1; perhaps TRBD1 as D (5 bases). The specimen sequenced was PBMCs. CDR3 amino acids: CASSLSGISNEQFF. The DNA for the CDR3 is TGTGCCAGCAGCTTATCAGGGATAAGCAATGAGCAGTTCTTC.